This T cell receptor (beta chain) was sequenced during a study of T cells in Graves' hyperthyroidism and ophthalmopathy. This clonotype was seen a few times. Pregnant or lactating patients were excluded, as were those with uncontrolled infection or other autoimmune disease. What was amplified from RNA transcripts were TCR beta CDR3 regions. The TCR CDR3 first-round RT-PCR relied on the HTBI primer set. TCRdb reprocessed the multiplex PCR reads with MiXCR, giving one entry per CDR3 protein. Seen here are hundreds of thousands of distinct CDR3 sequences, approximately 14% observed once, and the top ten hold around 13%. V lost 6 bases to trimming and J lost 7 bases; unmatched junction nucleotides: 5. Germline CDR1 MGHRA, CDR2 YSYEKL. The CDR3 runs 13 residues.

The TCR comes from a woman in her forties or fifties with Graves' ophthalmopathy. The chain joins TRBV4-1 to TRBJ2-2; the match to TRBD1 covers 7 bases. The specimen was blood. The CDR3 reads CASRQTGDGELFF. DNA of the CDR3: TGCGCCAGCAGGCAAACAGGGGACGGGGAGCTGTTTTTT.